This is a list of T cell receptor beta chains from one sample in a study of blood T cell repertoires in COVID-19. The assay was immunoSEQ multiplex PCR, and TCRdb's table has in-frame clones only and misses some. Counted here are more than 95,000 clones, 90% to 95% occurring once; the ten biggest clones make up around 6%. Specimen: peripheral blood. These TCRs come from a human donor in a cohort sampled during active COVID-19. The CDR3 runs from the conserved cysteine through the conserved F or W. Each record gives: J gene, V gene, CDR3 protein.

J: TRBJ2-5; V: TRBV6-5; CDR3: CASIEAGEETQYF
J: TRBJ1-2; V: TRBV20-1; CDR3: CSASVVNLEGYTF
J: TRBJ2-7; V: TRBV19; CDR3: CASSTRLRDEQYF
J: TRBJ1-2; V: TRBV29-1; CDR3: CSVELGAGQGYTF
J: TRBJ2-2; V: TRBV28; CDR3: CASSLTGTGSVGELFF
J: TRBJ2-1; V: TRBV4-3; CDR3: CASSQAQSLREEQFF
J: TRBJ1-1; V: TRBV11-2; CDR3: CASRLEAGNTEAFF
J: TRBJ1-1; V: TRBV7-9; CDR3: CASSSNPPEAFF
J: TRBJ1-1; V: TRBV29-1; CDR3: CSVGRLTGMNTEAFF
J: TRBJ1-2; V: TRBV5-6; CDR3: CASSSYTLTGVNYGYTF
J: TRBJ2-6; V: TRBV19; CDR3: CASSTGSGANVLTF
J: TRBJ2-5; V: TRBV7-9; CDR3: CASSLGAGGPQETQYF
J: TRBJ2-5; V: TRBV25-1; CDR3: CASSESSRGGKLQETQYF
J: TRBJ2-2; V: TRBV19; CDR3: CASSIGVGTSGGHYTGELFF
J: TRBJ1-1; V: TRBV6-5; CDR3: CASKPYDKTEAFF
J: TRBJ1-2; V: TRBV19; CDR3: CASSIQVSYGYTF
J: TRBJ2-2; V: TRBV9; CDR3: CASSVGISGTSTGELFF
J: TRBJ2-7; V: TRBV7-6; CDR3: CASSRSPGQGGYEQYF
J: TRBJ2-7; V: TRBV7-2; CDR3: CASSLERKSYEQYF
J: TRBJ2-7; V: TRBV30; CDR3: CAWSTGGSYEQYF
J: TRBJ1-3; V: TRBV5-8; CDR3: CASRYGRAGSIYF
J: TRBJ1-1; V: TRBV9; CDR3: CASSGPGQNTEAFF